One sample yielded the 12 T cell receptor beta chains listed below, sequenced in a study of T cells in Graves' hyperthyroidism and ophthalmopathy. RNA transcripts served as the template for amplifying TCR beta CDR3 regions. The primer set for the first-round RT-PCR of the TCR CDR3 was HTBI. TCRdb re-derived calls from the multiplex PCR reads in MiXCR, one entry per CDR3 protein. The table lists around 700,000 distinct CDR3 sequences, 18% of them singletons, with approximately 16% in the top ten. The sample was blood. The source of these receptors is a woman aged 45-59 years with Graves' hyperthyroidism that later progressed to Graves' ophthalmopathy.

J is TRBJ1-5 and V is TRBV4-1; TRBD1 matches 9 bases. The CDR3 runs to 16 residues. V shed 3 bases and J 1 base; nucleotides not matched to a gene: 4. In germline, CDR1 is MGHRA, CDR2 YSYEKL. The CDR3, as DNA: TGCGCCAGCAGCCACTCGACAGGGGGGAGCAATCAGCCCCAGCATTTT. Residues: CASSHSTGGSNQPQHF.

This clonotype was seen many times. The chain carries TRBV2 and TRBJ1-6; 9 bases agree with TRBD1. The CDR3 sequence is 16 residues long. Per the germline V gene, CDR1 is SNHLY and CDR2 is FYNNEI. V dropped 2 bases and J dropped 7; count of bases not matched to a gene: 6. The CDR3 sequence: CASSENTQGANSPLHF. The CDR3 bases are TGTGCCAGCAGTGAAAACACACAGGGGGCGAATTCACCCCTCCACTTT.

J is TRBJ1-1 and V is TRBV5-8, with D possibly TRBD1 on 5 matching bases. V lost 6 bases to trimming and J lost 1 base, with 16 bases between them. The CDR3 is 15 amino acids. Germline lookup yields CDR1 SGHTS and CDR2 YDEGEE. CDR3 in DNA: TGTGCCAGCACCCTCCGGGACCTATCGAACACTGAAGCTTTCTTT. It is translated as CASTLRDLSNTEAFF. The full variable domain, with the rest looked up from reference TRBV5-8 and TRBJ1-1, is EAGVTQSPTHLIKTRGQQATLRCSPISGHTSVYWYQQALGLGLQFLLWYDEGEERNRGNFPPRFSGRQFPNYSSELNVNALELEDSALYLCASTLRDLSNTEAFFGQGTRLTVV.

The chain has TRBV11-3 and TRBJ2-2; 10 bases are a match to TRBD1. In germline, CDR1 is SGHNT, CDR2 YENEEA. V dropped 5 bases and J dropped 3; count of bases not matched to a gene: 6. This CDR3 is 16 amino acids long. CDR3 amino acids: CASSLRQGAYTGELFF. CDR3 coding DNA: TGTGCCAGCAGCCTAAGACAGGGGGCTTACACCGGGGAGCTGTTTTTT.

The V call is TRBV7-3, the J call TRBJ2-3; 8 positions match TRBD2. The V gene end was trimmed by 5 bases and the J gene end by 6 bases; junction bases not matched to a gene: 10. The germline gives CDR1 SGHTA, CDR2 FQGTGA. The CDR3 consists of 15 residues. The DNA of the CDR3 is TGTGCCAGCAGCGTCTCCGGGGGGGTCTTTGATACGCAGTATTTT. Its protein is CASSVSGGVFDTQYF.

This clonotype was observed at least ten times. The J gene is TRBJ1-1, the V gene TRBV20-1; D is undetermined. The germline V gene has CDR1 DFQATT and CDR2 SNEGSKA (reference sequence). Trimming left V 3 bases short and J 2 bases short, with 13 bases between. The CDR3 extends over 14 amino acids. The CDR3 is CSARAELRNTEAFF. The DNA of the CDR3 is TGCAGTGCTAGGGCGGAGCTACGAAACACTGAAGCTTTCTTT.

Notes on this clonotype: Just one base apart from a much larger clone, this may be a read error. The rearrangement joins TRBV18 to TRBJ2-5; D is perhaps TRBD1 or TRBD2 (6 bases each). Looked up from germline, CDR1 is KGHSH and CDR2 is LQKENI. The CDR3 totals 15 residues. CDR3 amino acids: CASSPTGAMQGTQYF. CDR3 nucleotide sequence: TGTGCCAGCTCACCAACGGGGGCCATGCAAGGGACCCAGTACTTC.

This clonotype was counted between two and nine times. The CDR3 region is CASSQGVRNYGYTF. In nucleotides, the CDR3 is TGTGCCAGCAGCCAGGGGGTCCGTAACTATGGCTACACCTTC. This rearrangement joins TRBV6-1 to TRBJ1-2, with 7 bases that match TRBD1. Germline lookup yields CDR1 MNHNS and CDR2 SASEGT. Germline trimming cut 6 bases from V and 1 base from J; bases unmatched to any gene: 5. This CDR3 has 14 amino acids.

In this sample, this clonotype is medium-sized (0.01 to 0.1%). In nucleotides, the CDR3 is TGTGCCAGCAGTTCGGGACTGGACAGCGACTATGGCTACACCTTC. Its translation is CASSSGLDSDYGYTF. V usage is TRBV6-1 and J usage is TRBJ1-2, with D possibly being TRBD1 (6 bases). There are 15 residues in the CDR3. Trimming left V 5 bases short and J 3 bases short, with 16 bases between. Per germline, CDR1 MNHNS and CDR2 SASEGT.

This clonotype occurred many times. The V and J genes are TRBV11-2 and TRBJ2-3, with 7 bases fitting TRBD2. Trimming removed 1 base from V and 2 bases from J; junction bases left unmatched: 6. The length of the CDR3 is 16 residues. The germline CDR1 and CDR2 sequences are SGHAT and FQNNGV. The CDR3 DNA reads as TGTGCCAGCAGCTTAGGGGCTAGCGGATCCACAGATACGCAGTATTTT. Its protein is CASSLGASGSTDTQYF.

This rearrangement joins TRBV15 to TRBJ2-1; possible D gene TRBD2, 6 bases. Trimming removed 5 bases at V and 7 bases at J, with 21 bases between. Germline V lookup: CDR1 LNHNV, CDR2 YYDKDF (reference sequence). The CDR3 covers 16 residues. DNA for the CDR3: TGTGCCACCAGCCCCATCCTAGCGTCAGGTGAGAATGAGCAGTTCTTC. It encodes CATSPILASGENEQFF.

The chain combines TRBV5-1 with TRBJ1-6; TRBD1 might be the D (5 bases). V was trimmed by 2 bases and J by 6 bases, leaving 15 bases between them. This CDR3 contains 16 residues. Germline values: CDR1 SGHRS, CDR2 YFSETQ. As DNA, the CDR3 is TGCGCCAGCAGCTTAAACCAGGGTACGCCTAATTCACCCCTCCACTTT. Its protein is CASSLNQGTPNSPLHF.